This record concerns one T cell receptor beta chain sequence. The antigen is not known. These data belong to a study of CD8 T cells in Susac syndrome. Regarding the study as a whole: It was acknowledged in the study that its TCR sequencing and HLA analysis involved a relatively small number of individuals.

Reverse transcription of roughly 0.5 to 1 ug RNA was carried out with random hexamers. TCRdb re-analysed the immunoSEQ multiplex PCR reads in MiXCR, keeping a single row per CDR3 protein. The profile shows 180,000 or so distinct CDR3 sequences, under 97% of them singletons. Germline V gives CDR1 SEHNR, CDR2 FQNEAQ (reference sequence). Trimming took off 4 bases at V and 2 bases at J, with 11 bases between the two ends. This CDR3 region has 14 residues. Sequencing of TCR beta was undertaken in CD8+ and CD4+ T cells derived from blood. The multiple sclerosis controls were treatment-naive patients with relapsing-remitting disease that was stable or active.

The chain couples TRBV7-9 to TRBJ1-2, with D unclear. The clonotype originates from a human donor with multiple sclerosis. The specimen was CD4+ T cells from PBMCs. CDR3 nucleotides: TGTGCCAGCAGCTCCACCTGGGGAAACTATGGCTACACCTTC. It is translated as CASSSTWGNYGYTF.